The 3 T cell receptor beta chains in this list originate from one sample, sequenced in a study of T cell responses to AZD1222 COVID-19 vaccine. Sequencing was performed with immunoSEQ multiplex PCR; in TCRdb, only in-frame clones are kept and a portion is missing. Of 95,000 to 150,000 clones listed, 80% to 90% were seen once; the top ten hold approximately 8.8%. Here the sequenced sample was peripheral blood, taken on day 0 of AZD1222 vaccination. These receptors came from an adult in good health.

This rearrangement joins TRBV14 to TRBJ2-3; the D gene is possibly TRBD2 (6 bases). V lost 5 bases and J lost 3, with 12 bases in between. This CDR3 comprises 14 residues. From germline, CDR1 is SGHDN and CDR2 FVKESK. CDR3 bases: TGTGCCAGCAGCTCGTCTAGCGAGACAGATACGCAGTATTTT. It encodes CASSSSSETDTQYF.

V and J are TRBV2 and TRBJ2-2, with 8 bases lining up with TRBD1. Per germline, CDR1 SNHLY and CDR2 FYNNEI. Losses at the gene ends were 8 bases for V and 1 base for J; bases not matched to a gene: 6. The CDR3 runs 15 residues. The CDR3 DNA is TGTGCCAGCGGGGGGACAGGACGGAACACCGGGGAGCTGTTTTTT. Its translation: CASGGTGRNTGELFF.

V gene TRBV5-1 combines with J gene TRBJ1-1, with D possibly TRBD1 on 6 matching bases. The germline V gene encodes CDR1 SGHRS and CDR2 YFSETQ. Trimming stripped 3 bases from V and 2 bases from J, with 14 bases between. The CDR3 totals 15 residues. The DNA for the CDR3 is TGCGCCAGCAGCTGGGGGGGGACACCTAACACTGAAGCTTTCTTT. Encoded protein: CASSWGGTPNTEAFF. Using reference TRBV5-1 and TRBJ1-1 for the parts outside the CDR3, the full variable domain is KAGVTQTPRYLIKTRGQQVTLSCSPISGHRSVSWYQQTPGQGLQFLFEYFSETQRNKGNFPGRFSGRQFSNSRSEMNVSTLELGDSALYLCASSWGGTPNTEAFFGQGTRLTVV.